The clone carrying this T cell receptor beta chain was picked up a small number of times. Antigen unknown. Sequenced by immunoSEQ multiplex PCR; TCRdb stores in-frame clones only, minus some. Among roughly 3,600 clones, roughly two fifths were seen once, and the ten largest hold about a sixth. This specimen belongs to a study of CXCR4 blockade with PD-1 therapy in pancreatic cancer. The study's findings and limits: Antigen-specificity overlap of convergent dominant clones remained unconfirmed. Survival did not correlate with tumor clonality, which averaged about 0.14 versus 0.05. Clone frequency correlated with its number of distinct nucleotide rearrangements.

The specimen was tumor tissue. The sequence was obtained from a human donor with pancreatic ductal adenocarcinoma.

This chain's CDR3 is CASSLSWSAPGTEAFF. The DNA of the CDR3 is TGTGCCAGCAGTTTATCTTGGAGCGCCCCTGGGACTGAAGCTTTCTTT. This chain links TRBV6-8 with TRBJ1-1; no firm D call. The germline gives CDR1 MNHGY, CDR2 SAAAGT. The CDR3 runs 16 residues. Between the trimmed V and J ends, which lost 4 bases and 5 bases, there was a span of 20 bases.